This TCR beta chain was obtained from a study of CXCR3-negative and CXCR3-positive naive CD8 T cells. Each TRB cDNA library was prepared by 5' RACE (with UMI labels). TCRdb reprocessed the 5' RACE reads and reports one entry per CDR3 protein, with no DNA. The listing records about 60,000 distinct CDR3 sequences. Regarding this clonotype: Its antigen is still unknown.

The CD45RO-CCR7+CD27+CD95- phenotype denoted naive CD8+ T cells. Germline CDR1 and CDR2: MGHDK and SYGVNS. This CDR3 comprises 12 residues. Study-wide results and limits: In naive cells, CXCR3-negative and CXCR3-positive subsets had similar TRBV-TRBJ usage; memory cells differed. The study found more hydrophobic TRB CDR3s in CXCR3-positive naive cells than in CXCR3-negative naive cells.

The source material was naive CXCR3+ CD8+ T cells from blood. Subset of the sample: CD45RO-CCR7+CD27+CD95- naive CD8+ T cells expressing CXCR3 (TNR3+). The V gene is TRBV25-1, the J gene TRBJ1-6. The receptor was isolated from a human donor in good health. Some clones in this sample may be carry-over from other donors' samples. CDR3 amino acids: CASMASTSPLHF.